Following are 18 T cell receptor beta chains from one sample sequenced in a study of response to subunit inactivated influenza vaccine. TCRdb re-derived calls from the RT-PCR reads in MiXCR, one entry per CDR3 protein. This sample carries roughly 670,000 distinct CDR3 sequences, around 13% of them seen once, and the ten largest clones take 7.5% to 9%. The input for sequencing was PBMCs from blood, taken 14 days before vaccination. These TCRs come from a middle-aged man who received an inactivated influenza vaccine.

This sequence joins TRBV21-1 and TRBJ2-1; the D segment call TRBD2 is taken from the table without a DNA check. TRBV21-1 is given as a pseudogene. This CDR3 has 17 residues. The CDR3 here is CASSPEAGGRGYNEQFF. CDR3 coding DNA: TGTGCCAGCAGCCCCGAGGCGGGGGGCCGGGGTTACAATGAGCAGTTCTTC.

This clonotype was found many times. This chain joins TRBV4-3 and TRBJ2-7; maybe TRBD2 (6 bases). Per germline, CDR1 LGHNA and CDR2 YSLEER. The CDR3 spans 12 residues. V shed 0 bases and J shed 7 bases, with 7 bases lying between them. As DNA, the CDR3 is TGCGCCAGCAGCCAAGAGGGAGGAGAGCAGTACTTC. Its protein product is CASSQEGGEQYF.

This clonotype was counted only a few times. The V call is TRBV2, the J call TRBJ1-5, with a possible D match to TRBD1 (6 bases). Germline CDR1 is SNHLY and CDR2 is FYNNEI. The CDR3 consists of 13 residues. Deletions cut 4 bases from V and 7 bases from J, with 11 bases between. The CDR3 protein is CASSGRGGQPQHF. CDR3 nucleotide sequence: TGTGCCAGCAGTGGCAGGGGCGGGCAGCCCCAGCATTTT.

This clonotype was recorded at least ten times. CDR3 residues: CASSQDVAGGHREQFF. The CDR3 coding sequence is TGTGCCAGCAGCCAAGATGTAGCGGGAGGTCATAGGGAGCAGTTCTTC. The chain couples TRBV4-2 to TRBJ2-1; 10 nucleotides match TRBD2. CDR1 and CDR2 (germline): LGHNA, YNFKEQ. The CDR3 loop spans 16 amino acids. With V trimmed by 0 bases and J by 10 bases, 9 bases remained unmatched.

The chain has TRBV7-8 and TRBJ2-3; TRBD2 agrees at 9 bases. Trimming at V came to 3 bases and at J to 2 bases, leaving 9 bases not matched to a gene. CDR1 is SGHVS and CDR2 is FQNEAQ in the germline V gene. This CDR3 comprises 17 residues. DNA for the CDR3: TGTGCCAGCAGCTTGGACCTGGGACTAGCTGACACAGATACGCAGTATTTT. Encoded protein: CASSLDLGLADTDTQYF.

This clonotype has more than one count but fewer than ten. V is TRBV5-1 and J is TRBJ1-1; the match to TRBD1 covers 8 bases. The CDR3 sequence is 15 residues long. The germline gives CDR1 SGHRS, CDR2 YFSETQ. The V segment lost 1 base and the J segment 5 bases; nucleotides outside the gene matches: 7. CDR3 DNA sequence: TGCGCCAGCAGCTTGATAGAGGACAGGGCGACTGAAGCTTTCTTT. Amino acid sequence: CASSLIEDRATEAFF.

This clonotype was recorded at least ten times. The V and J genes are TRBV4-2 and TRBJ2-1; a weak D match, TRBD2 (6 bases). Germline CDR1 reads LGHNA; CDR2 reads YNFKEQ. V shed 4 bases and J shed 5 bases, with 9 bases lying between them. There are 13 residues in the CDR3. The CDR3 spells CASSPRENNEQFF. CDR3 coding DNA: TGTGCCAGCAGCCCACGGGAGAACAATGAGCAGTTCTTC.

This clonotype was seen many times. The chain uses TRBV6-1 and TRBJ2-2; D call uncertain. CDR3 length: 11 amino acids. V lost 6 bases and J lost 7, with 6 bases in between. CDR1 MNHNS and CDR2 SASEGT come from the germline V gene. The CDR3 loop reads CASRVGGELFF. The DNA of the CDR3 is TGTGCCAGCAGGGTAGGCGGGGAGCTGTTTTTT.

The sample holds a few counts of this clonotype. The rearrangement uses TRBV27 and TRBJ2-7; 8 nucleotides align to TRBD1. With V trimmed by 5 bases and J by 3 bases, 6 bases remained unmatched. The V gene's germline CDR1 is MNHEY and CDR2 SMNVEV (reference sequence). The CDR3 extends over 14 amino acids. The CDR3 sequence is CASSADRGFYEQYF. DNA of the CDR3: TGTGCCAGCAGTGCAGACAGGGGCTTCTACGAGCAGTACTTC.

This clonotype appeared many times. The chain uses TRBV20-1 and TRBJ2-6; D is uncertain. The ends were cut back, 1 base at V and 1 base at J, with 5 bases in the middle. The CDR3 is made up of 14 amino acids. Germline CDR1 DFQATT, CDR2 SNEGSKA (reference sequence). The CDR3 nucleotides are TGCAGTGCTAGAGCCCCATCTGGGGCCAACGTCCTGACTTTC. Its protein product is CSARAPSGANVLTF.

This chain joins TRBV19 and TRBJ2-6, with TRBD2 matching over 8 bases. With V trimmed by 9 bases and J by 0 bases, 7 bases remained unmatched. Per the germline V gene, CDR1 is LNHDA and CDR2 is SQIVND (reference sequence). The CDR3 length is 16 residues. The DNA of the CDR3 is TGTGCCAGCCGTAGCGGGAAGGGCTCTGGGGCCAACGTCCTGACTTTC. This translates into CASRSGKGSGANVLTF.

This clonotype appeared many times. The CDR3 coding sequence is TGTGCCAGCAGTCCTTCAGCACCCCCGAACTACGAGCAGTACTTC. This sequence encodes CASSPSAPPNYEQYF. The chain is built from TRBV27 and TRBJ2-7; no definite D call. V was pared by 5 bases and J by 3 bases, with 17 bases between. The CDR3 is 15 residues long. Germline V gene data show CDR1 as MNHEY and CDR2 as SMNVEV (reference sequence).

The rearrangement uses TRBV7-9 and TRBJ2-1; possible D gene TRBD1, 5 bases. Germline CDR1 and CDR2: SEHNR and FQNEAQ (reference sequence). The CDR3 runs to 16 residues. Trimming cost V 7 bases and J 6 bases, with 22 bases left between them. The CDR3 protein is CASTHPTTSGANEQFF. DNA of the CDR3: TGTGCCAGCACCCACCCGACAACATCTGGGGCCAATGAGCAGTTCTTC.

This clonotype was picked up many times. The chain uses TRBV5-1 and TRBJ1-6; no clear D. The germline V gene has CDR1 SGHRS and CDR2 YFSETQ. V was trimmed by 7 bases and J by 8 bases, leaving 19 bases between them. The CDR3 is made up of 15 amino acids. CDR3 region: CASGRDTAAHSPLHF. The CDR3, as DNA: TGCGCCAGCGGACGAGACACCGCCGCTCATTCACCCCTCCACTTT.

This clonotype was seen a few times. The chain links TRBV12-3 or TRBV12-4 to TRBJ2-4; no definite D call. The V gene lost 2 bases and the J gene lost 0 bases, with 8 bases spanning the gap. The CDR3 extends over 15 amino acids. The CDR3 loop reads CASSLYGVAKNIQYF. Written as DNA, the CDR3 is TGTGCCAGCAGTTTATATGGGGTAGCCAAAAACATTCAGTACTTC.

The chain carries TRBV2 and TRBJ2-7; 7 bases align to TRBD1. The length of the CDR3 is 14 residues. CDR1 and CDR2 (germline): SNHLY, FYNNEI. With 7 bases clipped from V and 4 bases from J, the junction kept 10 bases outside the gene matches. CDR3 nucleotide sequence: TGTGCCAGCAACCCTGGGGGACAGACATACGAGCAGTACTTC. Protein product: CASNPGGQTYEQYF.

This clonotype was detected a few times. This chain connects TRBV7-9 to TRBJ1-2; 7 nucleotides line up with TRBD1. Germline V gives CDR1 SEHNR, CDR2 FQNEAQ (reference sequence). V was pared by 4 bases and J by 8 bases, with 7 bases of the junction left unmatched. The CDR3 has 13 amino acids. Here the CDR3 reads CASSSTGPGGYTF. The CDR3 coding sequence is TGTGCCAGCAGCTCGACAGGGCCGGGAGGCTACACCTTC.

CDR3 sequence: CASRTTNTEAFF. CDR3 DNA: TGTGCCAGCAGGACAACGAACACTGAAGCTTTCTTT. The V gene is TRBV6-5, the J gene TRBJ1-1; D is unclear. In germline, CDR1 is MNHEY, CDR2 SVGAGI. This CDR3 has 12 amino acids. The V and J ends lost 6 bases and 1 base respectively, with 6 bases between them.